The T cell receptor (beta chain) described here comes from a study of blood T cell repertoires in COVID-19. Study-wide context: Acute and convalescent COVID-19 samples came from the United States, Italy and Spain. T cells, B-cell-depleted T cells, or PBMCs supplied cDNA or gDNA.

The CDR3 sequence is 19 residues long. The V gene's germline CDR1 is KGHSH and CDR2 LQKENI. The V segment lost 4 bases and the J segment 0 bases; nucleotides outside the gene matches: 8. In the original analysis: Amplification with reference gene primers provided the estimates of nucleated cell counts. TCRdb's copy holds only in-frame clones and misses some; the assay was immunoSEQ multiplex PCR. The V and J calls and clone size were taken over from that table, and D and trimming were inferred from the DNA. Of 70,000 to 90,000 clones listed, approximately 82% are singletons. What was sequenced was peripheral blood. The TCR originated in a human donor in a cohort sampled during active COVID-19. The chain employs TRBV18 and TRBJ2-6, with 11 bases that match TRBD1. The CDR3 here is CASSRGLGQGDSGANVLTF. The CDR3 nucleotides are TGTGCCAGCTCACGGGGCCTGGGACAGGGGGACTCTGGGGCCAACGTCCTGACTTTC. The full variable domain, completed using reference TRBV18 and TRBJ2-6, is NAGVMQNPRHLVRRRGQEARLRCSPMKGHSHVYWYRQLPEEGLKFMVYLQKENIIDESGMPKERFSAEFPKEGPSILRIQQVVRGDSAAYFCASSRGLGQGDSGANVLTFGAGSRLTVL.